A selection of T cell receptor beta chains follows, all from one sample in a study of vaccination effects on CD4 cells after COVID-19. What these receptors recognize is not known. The data were produced by immunoSEQ multiplex PCR, yet TCRdb's version contains in-frame clones alone and is incomplete. The sample lists around 63,000 clones, roughly 75% occurring once. Material: CD4+ T cells from PBMCs cultured with HCoV-OC43 spike peptides, obtained before COVID-19 vaccination. The receptors come from a human donor who received a COVID-19 vaccine. The CDR3 runs from the conserved cysteine through the conserved F or W. The D gene is left open where the match is weak. Rows may omit the clone size; those that give it use once, few, many or a size class.

- | TRBJ2-2 | TRBV5-1 | - | TGCGCCAGCAGCTTAATACAGAACACCGGGGAGCTGTTTTTT | CASSLIQNTGELFF
- | TRBJ1-1 | TRBV19 | - | TGTGCCAGTAGTATACTAAGAGGAAGGAACACTGAAGCTTTCTTT | CASSILRGRNTEAFF
few | TRBJ2-1 | TRBV5-1 | TRBD2 | TGCGCCAGCAGCTTTACTAGCGGGGGGGCGAACAATGAGCAGTTCTTC | CASSFTSGGANNEQFF
- | TRBJ1-1 | TRBV6-5 | - | TGTGCCAGCAGTCGACAGATGAACACTGAAGCTTTCTTT | CASSRQMNTEAFF
- | TRBJ1-5 | TRBV19 | - | TGTGCCAGTAGTATAGAGGGCAATCAGCCCCAGCATTTT | CASSIEGNQPQHF
- | TRBJ1-1 | TRBV7-3 | - | TGTGCCAGCAGCTTACAGCTTTACACTGAAGCTTTCTTT | CASSLQLYTEAFF
- | TRBJ1-6 | TRBV5-1 | - | TGCGCCAGCAGCTTGGCCCAAGGGTCAGATAATTCACCCCTCCACTTT | CASSLAQGSDNSPLHF
- | TRBJ2-3 | TRBV5-5 | TRBD2 | TGTGCCAGCAGCTTGGAGCGGGGGCTGAGCACAGATACGCAGTATTTT | CASSLERGLSTDTQYF
- | TRBJ1-3 | TRBV19 | - | TGTGCCAGTAGCCACCGGGACATCGAGTCCGGAAACACCATATATTTT | CASSHRDIESGNTIYF
- | TRBJ2-3 | TRBV6-2/TRBV6-3 | TRBD2 | TGTGCCAGCAGTTACTCCATGGAGCGGGGCCGCACAGATACGCAGTATTTT | CASSYSMERGRTDTQYF
- | TRBJ1-6 | TRBV3-1/TRBV3-2 | TRBD1 | TGTGCCAGCAGGACAGGGGGTAATTCACCCCTCCACTTT | CASRTGGNSPLHF
- | TRBJ1-6 | TRBV6-2/TRBV6-3 | - | TGTGCCAGCAGTTTCCTCAGTGAATCACCCCTCCACTTT | CASSFLSESPLHF
- | TRBJ2-6 | TRBV2 | - | TGTGCCAGCAGTGGAATTCCTGGGGCCAACGTCCTGACTTTC | CASSGIPGANVLTF
- | TRBJ1-4 | TRBV5-8 | - | TGTGCCAGCAGCTTACGGCAGGCCCGTGAAAAACTGTTTTTT | CASSLRQAREKLFF
- | TRBJ2-3 | TRBV19 | TRBD1 | TGTGCCAGTAGCGGGGACAGGAGCACAGATACGCAGTATTTT | CASSGDRSTDTQYF
- | TRBJ2-3 | TRBV6-5 | - | TGTGCCAGCAGTTACTCGATGGGGACTTTGGGTACGCAGTATTTT | CASSYSMGTLGTQYF
- | TRBJ1-4 | TRBV11-3 | - | TGTGCCAGCAGCTTAGTGAGGCCCGGACTGTTTTTT | CASSLVRPGLFF
few | TRBJ1-5 | TRBV24-1 | - | TGTGCCACCAGTGATGTGGGGGGGGAGAATCAGCCCCAGCATTTT | CATSDVGGENQPQHF
- | TRBJ1-4 | TRBV6-4 | TRBD1 | TGTGCCAGCAGTGACTCTCCACAGGGGGCCGGGAGCGAAAATGAAAAACTGTTTTTT | CASSDSPQGAGSENEKLFF
- | TRBJ2-3 | TRBV5-4 | TRBD1 | TGTGCCAGCAGGGACCGACAGGGGCAGGGAGATACGCAGTATTTT | CASRDRQGQGDTQYF
- | TRBJ2-2 | TRBV7-9 | - | TGTACCAGCAGCTTAGGACCAGGGAACACCGGGGAGCTGTTTTTT | CTSSLGPGNTGELFF
- | TRBJ2-1 | TRBV4-2 | TRBD2 | TGTGCCAGCAGCCAAGGTCTAGCGGGGGACAATGAGCAGTTCTTC | CASSQGLAGDNEQFF
- | TRBJ1-4 | TRBV5-1 | - | TGCGCCAGCAGCCAAGAGGGGAGGGCGTTCGAAAAACTGTTTTTT | CASSQEGRAFEKLFF
- | TRBJ2-3 | TRBV7-7 | TRBD1 | TGTGCCAGCAGCTCAAACCCCAACCCGACAGGGCCCACAGATACGCAGTATTTT | CASSSNPNPTGPTDTQYF
- | TRBJ2-3 | TRBV24-1 | TRBD2 | TGTGCCACCAGTGATTTGAGCGGGGGGGCAGATACGCAGTATTTT | CATSDLSGGADTQYF
- | TRBJ2-3 | TRBV24-1 | - | TGTGCCACCAGTTTAGGTCGGGGGCTTGGCACAGATACGCAGTATTTT | CATSLGRGLGTDTQYF
- | TRBJ2-4 | TRBV5-1 | TRBD1 | TGCGCCAGCAGCGAAGGGACAGGGAATGGCATTCAGTACTTC | CASSEGTGNGIQYF
- | TRBJ1-3 | TRBV12-3/TRBV12-4 | - | TGTGCCAGCAGTCTAACTGGAAACACCATATATTTT | CASSLTGNTIYF
- | TRBJ2-1 | TRBV28 | - | TGTGCCAGCAGCCGCGGACGGAGTTCTAAGTTCTTC | CASSRGRSSKFF
- | TRBJ1-2 | TRBV5-1 | - | TGCGCCAGCAGCTTGGAGAGCGCTAACTATGGCTACACCTTC | CASSLESANYGYTF
- | TRBJ1-1 | TRBV5-4 | - | TGTGCCAGCAGCTTCCACAAAAACACTGAAGCTTTCTTT | CASSFHKNTEAFF
few | TRBJ1-2 | TRBV6-6 | - | TGTGCCAGCAGTCTGGATGACTCCTATGGCTACACCTTC | CASSLDDSYGYTF
- | TRBJ1-1 | TRBV18 | TRBD1 | TGTGCCAGCTCACCCGACAGGGTCACTGAAGCTTTCTTT | CASSPDRVTEAFF
- | TRBJ2-1 | TRBV19 | TRBD2 | TGTGCCAGTTCCAAGACTAGCGGGGGGGCTAATGAGCAGTTCTTC | CASSKTSGGANEQFF
few | TRBJ1-1 | TRBV7-2 | TRBD1 | TGTGCCAGCAGCGGTCAGGGGGGGTACACTGAAGCTTTCTTT | CASSGQGGYTEAFF
- | TRBJ1-1 | TRBV5-1 | - | TGCGCCAGCAGCTTGGTCGTAGGGGACACTGAAGCTTTCTTT | CASSLVVGDTEAFF
few | TRBJ1-6 | TRBV7-9 | - | TGTGCCAGCAGCATAATCGGGGGCGGGAATTCACCCCTCCACTTT | CASSIIGGGNSPLHF
- | TRBJ1-6 | TRBV7-5 | - | TGTGCCAGAAGCCCGGACCCTTGGAATTCACCCCTCCACTTT | CARSPDPWNSPLHF
- | TRBJ2-5 | TRBV7-3 | TRBD2 | TGTGCCAGCAGCTTGACTAGCGGCCAAGAGACCCAGTACTTC | CASSLTSGQETQYF
- | TRBJ2-4 | TRBV2 | - | TGTGCCAGCAGTCTTCCGGGGGCTAGAAAAAACATTCAGTACTTC | CASSLPGARKNIQYF
once | TRBJ2-3 | TRBV5-1 | TRBD2 | TGCGCCAGCAGCTCGGGGGGTTACACAGATACGCAGTATTTT | CASSSGGYTDTQYF